These 3 T cell receptor beta chains were sequenced from one sample in a study of shared clonotypes between healthy human individuals. Sequencing used immunoSEQ multiplex PCR; TCRdb keeps in-frame clones, though not all of them. The sample has a few million clones; approximately 95% are singletons. Input material: naive CD4+ T cells from PBMCs. The subset: CD45RA+ positively selected. Source of these receptors: a man aged 18 to 29 in good health. Some clones in this sample may be carry-over from other donors' samples.

This chain joins TRBV5-1 and TRBJ2-1; no clear D gene. Germline V gives CDR1 SGHRS, CDR2 YFSETQ. V was clipped by 4 bases and J by 8 bases, with 10 bases between them. This CDR3 contains 12 residues. The CDR3 DNA is TGCGCCAGCAGCCCCCCTAGGGATGAGCAGTTCTTC. Its protein product is CASSPPRDEQFF.

The chain links TRBV28 to TRBJ1-2; 8 bases fit TRBD1. Germline CDR1 reads MDHEN; CDR2 reads SYDVKM. The CDR3 loop spans 17 amino acids. J was trimmed by 8 bases and V by 6 bases; bases with no gene match: 20. The CDR3, as DNA: TGTGCCAGCAGCCTGGGTAGTCAGGGGGCTTTTTCGAAAGGCTACACCTTC. It encodes CASSLGSQGAFSKGYTF.

The J gene is TRBJ2-3, the V gene TRBV2; D is perhaps TRBD2 (6 bases). Trimming removed 3 bases at V and 2 bases at J, with 9 bases between. This CDR3 is 14 amino acids long. Per germline, CDR1 SNHLY and CDR2 FYNNEI. The CDR3 sequence: CASSEGRTTDTQYF. The CDR3 coding sequence is TGTGCCAGCAGTGAGGGGAGGACCACAGATACGCAGTATTTT.